The next 21 T cell receptor beta chains were all read from a single sample in a study of blood T cell repertoires in COVID-19. Using immunoSEQ multiplex PCR, the repertoire was profiled, and TCRdb retains in-frame clones only, with some absent. The data contain more than 25,000 clones, over 75% of them singletons. Sequencing input: peripheral blood. Receptors were obtained from a man between 50 and 59 years old with active COVID-19.

This rearrangement joins TRBV2 to TRBJ2-7; D uncertain. CDR3 length: 12 residues. V shed 10 bases and J shed 0 bases, with 10 bases lying between them. In germline, CDR1 is SNHLY, CDR2 FYNNEI. CDR3 coding DNA: TGTGCCACCGACATTGGCTCCTACGAGCAGTACTTC. Translation: CATDIGSYEQYF.

The rearrangement uses TRBV5-1 and TRBJ2-1; D remains unclear. The CDR3 has 15 amino acids. The V end was cut by 4 bases, the J end by 0 bases, with 11 bases between. Germline V gives CDR1 SGHRS, CDR2 YFSETQ. The DNA for the CDR3 is TGCGCCAGCAGCCCTGAGATAAGCTCCTACAATGAGCAGTTCTTC. Translation gives CASSPEISSYNEQFF. Full variable domain (remainder filled in from reference TRBV5-1 and TRBJ2-1): KAGVTQTPRYLIKTRGQQVTLSCSPISGHRSVSWYQQTPGQGLQFLFEYFSETQRNKGNFPGRFSGRQFSNSRSEMNVSTLELGDSALYLCASSPEISSYNEQFFGPGTRLTVL.

The V call is TRBV5-4, the J call TRBJ2-5, with 13 nucleotides matching TRBD2. CDR3 size: 15 residues. Per the germline V gene, CDR1 is SGHNT and CDR2 is YYREEE (reference sequence). Losses at the gene ends were 4 bases for V and 4 bases for J; bases not matched to a gene: 4. The CDR3 DNA is TGTGCCAGCAGCATGGGACTAGCGGGGTTAGAGACCCAGTACTTC. Its protein is CASSMGLAGLETQYF.

The chain is built from TRBV4-2 and TRBJ2-7; 13 bases agree with TRBD2. CDR1 is LGHNA, CDR2 YNFKEQ, per germline. V gave up 0 bases and J gave up 0 bases; unmatched junction bases: 8. This CDR3 is built from 19 residues. CDR3 nucleotide sequence: TGTGCCAGCAGCCAAGATCCCGGACTAGCGGGGGTGGTCTCCTACGAGCAGTACTTC. The encoded protein is CASSQDPGLAGVVSYEQYF.

This clone has only one observation. The rearrangement joins TRBV7-9 to TRBJ1-4; D is possibly TRBD1 (6 bases). The V end was cut by 5 bases, the J end by 3 bases, with 13 bases between. Germline loops: CDR1 SEHNR, CDR2 FQNEAQ (reference sequence). The CDR3 is made up of 15 amino acids. CDR3 in DNA: TGTGCCAGCAGCCTTTCGGACAGACCTAATGAAAAACTGTTTTTT. It encodes CASSLSDRPNEKLFF.

This chain uses TRBV4-1 with TRBJ2-7; weak D call: TRBD2 (5 bases). V lost 1 base and J lost 2, with 12 bases in between. The germline gives CDR1 MGHRA, CDR2 YSYEKL. The length of the CDR3 is 15 residues. The DNA for the CDR3 is TGCGCCAGCAGCCAAGGACTAAATTCAGCCTACGAGCAGTACGTC. Amino acids: CASSQGLNSAYEQYV.

The V and J genes are TRBV11-3 and TRBJ2-2, with 15 bases that match TRBD2. This CDR3 comprises 18 residues. The germline V gene has CDR1 SGHNT and CDR2 YENEEA. Losses at the gene ends were 5 bases for V and 4 bases for J; bases not matched to a gene: 8. The CDR3 DNA follows: TGTGCCAGCAGCGCCGGGACTAGCGGGAGGCCCGGCACCGGGGAGCTGTTTTTT. Amino acid sequence: CASSAGTSGRPGTGELFF.

This clone was seen once. CDR3 DNA sequence: TGTGCCAGCAGCGCCGTCCAGACAGGGAGCACTGAAGCTTTCTTT. It yields the protein CASSAVQTGSTEAFF. The V and J genes are TRBV11-2 and TRBJ1-1; TRBD1 aligns across 7 bases. This CDR3 comprises 15 residues. The V and J ends lost 5 bases and 4 bases, in that order; junction bases with no gene match: 10. Germline-derived CDR1 and CDR2 are SGHAT and FQNNGV.

In its sample, this clone was seen a few times. The rearrangement uses TRBV14 and TRBJ1-4; D gene uncertain. CDR1 and CDR2 (germline): SGHDN, FVKESK. V dropped 0 bases and J dropped 3 bases, with 8 bases sitting between them. The CDR3 loop spans 15 amino acids. CDR3 nucleotide sequence: TGTGCCAGCAGCCAAGATTGGGCAGCTAATGAAAAACTGTTTTTT. Amino acids: CASSQDWAANEKLFF.

The chain joins TRBV10-2 to TRBJ2-1; a weak D match, TRBD1 (5 bases). Trimming removed 8 bases from V and 4 bases from J, with 18 bases in between. Germline V gene data show CDR1 as WSHSY and CDR2 as SAAADI. The CDR3 is 15 residues long. The CDR3 loop reads CASLDSLSRYNEQFF. The CDR3 DNA is TGCGCCAGCCTCGACAGCCTATCTAGATACAATGAGCAGTTCTTC.

The rearrangement joins TRBV24-1 to TRBJ2-3, with 7 bases identical to TRBD1. In germline, CDR1 is KGHDR, CDR2 SFDVKD. The CDR3 totals 15 residues. V lost 3 bases to trimming and J lost 6 bases; unmatched junction nucleotides: 8. CDR3 loop: CATSDPGTAADTQYF. DNA for the CDR3: TGTGCCACCAGTGATCCAGGGACAGCGGCCGATACGCAGTATTTT.

This chain joins TRBV6-2 or TRBV6-3 and TRBJ2-1; 9 nucleotides align to TRBD1. Unmatched junction bases numbered 10, after V lost 0 bases and J lost 4 bases. The germline gives CDR1 MNHEY, CDR2 SVGEGT. The CDR3 is 18 amino acids. The CDR3 DNA is TGTGCCAGCAGTTACTCGGAGGATGGGACAGGGCTTTACAATGAGCAGTTCTTC. This codes for CASSYSEDGTGLYNEQFF.

This clone has a handful of counts. The rearrangement joins TRBV10-3 to TRBJ1-1, with a weak D call TRBD1 (6 bases). This CDR3 region has 13 residues. The V gene's germline CDR1 is ENHRY and CDR2 SYGVKD. Trimming stripped 2 bases from V and 9 bases from J, with 13 bases between. The CDR3 sequence: CAISEPRTDKAFF. CDR3 nucleotide sequence: TGTGCCATCAGTGAGCCTAGGACAGATAAAGCTTTCTTT.

CDR3 nucleotides: TGTGCCAGCAGTGAATCCCCGAGACAAGAGACCCAGTACTTC. Translating it yields CASSESPRQETQYF. The J gene is TRBJ2-5, the V gene TRBV9; D is ambiguous. The V gene lost 5 bases and the J gene lost 2 bases, with 13 bases spanning the gap. CDR3 length: 14 residues. The germline V gene encodes CDR1 SGDLS and CDR2 YYNGEE.

The chain combines TRBV4-2 with TRBJ1-6; a possible D gene is TRBD1 (6 bases). Germline loops: CDR1 LGHNA, CDR2 YNFKEQ. The CDR3 has 17 amino acids. Trimming took 1 base from V and 2 from J, leaving 12 bases between them. The CDR3 spells CASSQVEGGAYNSPLHF. DNA for the CDR3: TGTGCCAGCAGCCAAGTGGAGGGGGGGGCCTATAATTCACCCCTCCACTTT.

The chain combines TRBV7-2 with TRBJ2-3, with TRBD2 matching over 11 bases. The V and J ends lost 3 bases and 5 bases, in that order; junction bases with no gene match: 7. CDR1 SGHTA and CDR2 FQGNSA come from the germline V gene. The CDR3 runs 16 residues. The CDR3 DNA reads TGTGCCAGCAGCTTTAGCGGGAGGGCCCTCGGAGATACGCAGTATTTT. Translation gives CASSFSGRALGDTQYF. The entire variable domain, with the rest obtained from reference TRBV7-2 and TRBJ2-3, is as follows: GAGVSQSPSNKVTEKGKDVELRCDPISGHTALYWYRQSLGQGLEFLIYFQGNSAPDKSGLPSDRFSAERTGGSVSTLTIQRTQQEDSAVYLCASSFSGRALGDTQYFGPGTRLTVL.

This clone came up a few times. Other DNA sequences in this specimen translate into the identical CDR3. This chain uses TRBV6-5 with TRBJ1-1, with a weak D call TRBD1 (5 bases). The V gene's germline CDR1 is MNHEY and CDR2 SVGAGI. Trimming shortened V by 6 bases and J by 4 bases, and 12 bases separated the two germline ends. The CDR3 has 13 amino acids. Here the CDR3 reads CASRYQGGTEAFF. CDR3 nucleotides: TGTGCCAGCAGGTACCAGGGTGGCACTGAAGCTTTCTTT.

V and J are TRBV19 and TRBJ2-7, with 8 bases fitting TRBD1. J lost 6 bases, V lost 3 bases, and 10 bases had no gene match. The CDR3 contains 15 residues. Germline V gene lookup returns CDR1 LNHDA and CDR2 SQIVND (reference sequence). DNA of the CDR3: TGTGCCAGTAGTATCACCGCATTTACAGGGGGCGAGCAGTACTTC. Its translation is CASSITAFTGGEQYF.

The rearrangement links TRBV4-3 to TRBJ1-1; the match to TRBD1 covers 7 bases. CDR1 and CDR2 (germline): LGHNA, YSLEER. Unmatched junction bases numbered 5, after V lost 0 bases and J lost 4 bases. The CDR3 has 15 residues. The CDR3 loop is CASSQDPDRVTEAFF. The CDR3 region has the DNA TGCGCCAGCAGCCAAGATCCTGACAGGGTCACTGAAGCTTTCTTT.

CDR3: CASSDTGNTEAFF. CDR3 in DNA: TGCGCCAGCAGTGATACAGGGAACACTGAAGCTTTCTTT. The chain employs TRBV10-1 and TRBJ1-1; a possible D gene is TRBD1 (5 bases). This CDR3 is built from 13 residues. With 3 bases removed from V and 1 base from J, the gap between germline ends came to 6 bases. CDR1 and CDR2 from the germline V gene are WNHNN and SYGVQD (reference sequence).

V usage is TRBV19 and J usage is TRBJ2-2, with 9 positions matching TRBD1. In germline, CDR1 is LNHDA, CDR2 SQIVND (reference sequence). CDR3 size: 14 residues. V was pared by 8 bases and J by 1 base, with 2 bases of the junction left unmatched. The CDR3 is CASWTGENTGELFF. The CDR3 DNA sequence: TGTGCCAGTTGGACAGGGGAGAACACCGGGGAGCTGTTTTTT. Supplemented by reference TRBV19 and TRBJ2-2, the full variable domain reads DGGITQSPKYLFRKEGQNVTLSCEQNLNHDAMYWYRQDPGQGLRLIYYSQIVNDFQKGDIAEGYSVSREKKESFPLTVTSAQKNPTAFYLCASWTGENTGELFFGEGSRLTVL.